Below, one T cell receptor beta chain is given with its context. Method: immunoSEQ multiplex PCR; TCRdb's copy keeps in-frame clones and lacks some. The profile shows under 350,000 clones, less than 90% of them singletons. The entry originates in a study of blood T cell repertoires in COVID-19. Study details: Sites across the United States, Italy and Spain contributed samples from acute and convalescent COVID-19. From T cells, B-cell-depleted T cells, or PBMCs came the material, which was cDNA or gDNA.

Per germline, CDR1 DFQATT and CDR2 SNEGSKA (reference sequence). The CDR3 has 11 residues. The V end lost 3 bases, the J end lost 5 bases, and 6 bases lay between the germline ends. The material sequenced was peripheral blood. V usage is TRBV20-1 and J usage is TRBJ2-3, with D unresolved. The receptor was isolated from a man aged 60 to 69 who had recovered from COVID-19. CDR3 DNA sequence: TGCAGTGCTAGTCCCCTAGATACGCAGTATTTT. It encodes CSASPLDTQYF.